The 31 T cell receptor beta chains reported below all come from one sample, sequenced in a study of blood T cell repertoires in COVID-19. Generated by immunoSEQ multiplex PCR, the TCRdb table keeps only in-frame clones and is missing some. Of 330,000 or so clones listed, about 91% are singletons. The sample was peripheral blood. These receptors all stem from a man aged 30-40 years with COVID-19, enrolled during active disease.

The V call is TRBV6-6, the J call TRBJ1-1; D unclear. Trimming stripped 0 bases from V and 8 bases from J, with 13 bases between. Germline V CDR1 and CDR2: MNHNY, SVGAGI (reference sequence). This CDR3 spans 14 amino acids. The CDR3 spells CASSYSSGVVEAFF. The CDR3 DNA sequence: TGTGCCAGCAGTTACTCGTCCGGGGTAGTAGAAGCTTTCTTT.

The CDR3, as DNA: TGTGCCAGCAAACCTCCGGGATCACCCCTCCACTTT. Its translation is CASKPPGSPLHF. The J gene is TRBJ1-6, the V gene TRBV6-5; D call uncertain. This CDR3 has 12 residues. In germline, CDR1 is MNHEY, CDR2 SVGAGI. With 7 bases removed from V and 10 bases from J, the gap between germline ends came to 11 bases.

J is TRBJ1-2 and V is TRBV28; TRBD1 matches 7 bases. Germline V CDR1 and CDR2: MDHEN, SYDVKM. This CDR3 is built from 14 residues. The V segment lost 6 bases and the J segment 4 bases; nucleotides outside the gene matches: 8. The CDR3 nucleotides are TGTGCCAGCAGCCCCGACAGGGATAGCTATGGCTACACCTTC. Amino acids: CASSPDRDSYGYTF.

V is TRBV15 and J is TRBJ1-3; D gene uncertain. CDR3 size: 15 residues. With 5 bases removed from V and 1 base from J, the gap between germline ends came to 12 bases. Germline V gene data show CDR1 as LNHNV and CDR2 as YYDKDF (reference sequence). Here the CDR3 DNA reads TGTGCCACCAGCCGCCGAATACAATCTGGAAACACCATATATTTT. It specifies CATSRRIQSGNTIYF.

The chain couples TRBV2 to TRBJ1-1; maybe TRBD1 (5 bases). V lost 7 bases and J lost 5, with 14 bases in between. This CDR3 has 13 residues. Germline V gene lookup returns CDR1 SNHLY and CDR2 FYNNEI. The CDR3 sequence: CASKLGVETEAFF. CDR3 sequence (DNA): TGTGCCAGCAAGCTAGGGGTGGAAACTGAAGCTTTCTTT.

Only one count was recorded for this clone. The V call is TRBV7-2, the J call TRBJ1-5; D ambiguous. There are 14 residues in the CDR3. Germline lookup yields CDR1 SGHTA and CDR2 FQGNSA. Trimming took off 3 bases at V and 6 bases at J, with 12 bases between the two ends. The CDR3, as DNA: TGTGCCAGCAGCTTTGGACGGGGAGGTCAGCCCCAGCATTTT. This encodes CASSFGRGGQPQHF.

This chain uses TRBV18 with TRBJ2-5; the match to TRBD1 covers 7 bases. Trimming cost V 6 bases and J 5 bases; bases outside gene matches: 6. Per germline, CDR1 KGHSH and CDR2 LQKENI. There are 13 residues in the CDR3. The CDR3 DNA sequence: TGTGCCAGCTCGGGGACAGAGCAGGAGACCCAGTACTTC. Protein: CASSGTEQETQYF.

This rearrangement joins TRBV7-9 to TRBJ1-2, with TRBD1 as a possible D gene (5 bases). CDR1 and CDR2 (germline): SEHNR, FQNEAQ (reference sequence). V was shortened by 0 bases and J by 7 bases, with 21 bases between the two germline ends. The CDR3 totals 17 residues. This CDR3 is CASSLAPRDSLRGGYTF. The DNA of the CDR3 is TGTGCCAGCAGCTTAGCGCCCCGGGACTCACTCAGAGGTGGCTACACCTTC.

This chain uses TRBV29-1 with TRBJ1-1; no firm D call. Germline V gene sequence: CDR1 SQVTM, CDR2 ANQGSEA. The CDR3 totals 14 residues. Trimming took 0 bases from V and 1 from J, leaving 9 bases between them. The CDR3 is CSVEDPVQNTEAFF. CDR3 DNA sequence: TGCAGCGTTGAAGATCCCGTACAGAACACTGAAGCTTTCTTT.

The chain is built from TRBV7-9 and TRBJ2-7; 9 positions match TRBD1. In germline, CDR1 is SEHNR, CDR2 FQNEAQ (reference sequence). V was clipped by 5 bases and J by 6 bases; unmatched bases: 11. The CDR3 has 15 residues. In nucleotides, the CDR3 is TGTGCCAGCAGCCATCTGGGACAGGGACAACTCGAGCAGTACTTC. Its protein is CASSHLGQGQLEQYF. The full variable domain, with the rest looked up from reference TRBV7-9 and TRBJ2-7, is DTGVSQNPRHKITKRGQNVTFRCDPISEHNRLYWYRQTLGQGPEFLTYFQNEAQLEKSRLLSDRFSAERPKGSFSTLEIQRTEQGDSAMYLCASSHLGQGQLEQYFGPGTRLTVT.

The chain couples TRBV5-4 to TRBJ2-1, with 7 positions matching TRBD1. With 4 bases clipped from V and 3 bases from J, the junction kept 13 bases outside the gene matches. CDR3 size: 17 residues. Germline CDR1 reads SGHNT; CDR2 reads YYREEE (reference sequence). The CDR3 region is CASSPEGARRIYNEQFF. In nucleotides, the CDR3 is TGTGCCAGCAGCCCAGAGGGGGCGCGTCGCATCTACAATGAGCAGTTCTTC. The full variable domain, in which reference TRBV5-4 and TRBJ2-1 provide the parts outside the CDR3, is ETGVTQSPTHLIKTRGQQVTLRCSSQSGHNTVSWYQQALGQGPQFIFQYYREEENGRGNFPPRFSGLQFPNYSSELNVNALELDDSALYLCASSPEGARRIYNEQFFGPGTRLTVL.

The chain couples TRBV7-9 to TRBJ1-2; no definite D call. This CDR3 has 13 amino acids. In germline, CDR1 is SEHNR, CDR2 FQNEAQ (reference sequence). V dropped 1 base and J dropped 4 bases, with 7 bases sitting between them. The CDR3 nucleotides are TGTGCCAGCAGCTTAGGGGCAGCCTATGGCTACACCTTC. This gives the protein CASSLGAAYGYTF. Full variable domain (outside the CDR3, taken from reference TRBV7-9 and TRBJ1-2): DTGVSQNPRHKITKRGQNVTFRCDPISEHNRLYWYRQTLGQGPEFLTYFQNEAQLEKSRLLSDRFSAERPKGSFSTLEIQRTEQGDSAMYLCASSLGAAYGYTFGSGTRLTVV.

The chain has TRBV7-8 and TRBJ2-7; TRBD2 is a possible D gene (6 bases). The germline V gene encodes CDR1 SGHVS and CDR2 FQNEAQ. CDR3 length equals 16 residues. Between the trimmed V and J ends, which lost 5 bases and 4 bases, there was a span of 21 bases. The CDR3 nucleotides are TGTGCCAGCAGCCCCTATTACCGGGAGACCCAGTACGAGCAGTACTTC. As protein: CASSPYYRETQYEQYF.

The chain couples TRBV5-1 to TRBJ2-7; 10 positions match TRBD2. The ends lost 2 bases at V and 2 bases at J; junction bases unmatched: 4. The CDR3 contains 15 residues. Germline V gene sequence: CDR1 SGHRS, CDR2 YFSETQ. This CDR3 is CASSFTAGGTYEQYF. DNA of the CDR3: TGCGCCAGCAGCTTCACAGCGGGAGGGACCTACGAGCAGTACTTC.

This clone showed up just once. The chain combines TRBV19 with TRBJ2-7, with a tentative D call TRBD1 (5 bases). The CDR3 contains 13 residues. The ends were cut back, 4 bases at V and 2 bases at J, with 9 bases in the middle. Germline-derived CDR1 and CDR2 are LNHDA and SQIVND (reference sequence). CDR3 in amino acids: CASSTGPAYEQYF. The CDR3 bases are TGTGCCAGTAGTACAGGGCCCGCCTACGAGCAGTACTTC.

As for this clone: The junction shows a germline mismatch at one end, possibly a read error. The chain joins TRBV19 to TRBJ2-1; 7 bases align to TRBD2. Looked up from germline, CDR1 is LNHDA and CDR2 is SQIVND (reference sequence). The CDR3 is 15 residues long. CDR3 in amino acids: CASSIAGGSFNEQFF. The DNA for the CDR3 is TGTGCCAGTAGTATAGCGGGGGGTTCCTTCAATGAGCAGTTCTTC.

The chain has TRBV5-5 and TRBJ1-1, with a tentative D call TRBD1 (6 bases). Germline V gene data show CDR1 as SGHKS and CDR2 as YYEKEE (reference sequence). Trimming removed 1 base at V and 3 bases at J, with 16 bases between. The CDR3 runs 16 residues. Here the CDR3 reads CASSLKMGQGYTEAFF. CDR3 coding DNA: TGTGCCAGCAGCTTGAAAATGGGCCAGGGGTACACTGAAGCTTTCTTT.

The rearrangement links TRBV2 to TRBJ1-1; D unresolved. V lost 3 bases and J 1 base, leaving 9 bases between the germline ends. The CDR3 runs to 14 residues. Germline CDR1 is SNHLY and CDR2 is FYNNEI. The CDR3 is CASSEVLTNTEAFF. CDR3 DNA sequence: TGTGCCAGCAGTGAGGTACTTACGAACACTGAAGCTTTCTTT.

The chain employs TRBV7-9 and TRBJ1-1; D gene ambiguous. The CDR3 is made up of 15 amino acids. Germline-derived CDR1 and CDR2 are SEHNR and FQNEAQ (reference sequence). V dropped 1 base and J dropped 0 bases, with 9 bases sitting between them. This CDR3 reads CASSLDPGLNTEAFF. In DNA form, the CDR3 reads TGTGCCAGCAGCTTAGATCCGGGTCTGAACACTGAAGCTTTCTTT. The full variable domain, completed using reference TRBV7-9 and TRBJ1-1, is DTGVSQNPRHKITKRGQNVTFRCDPISEHNRLYWYRQTLGQGPEFLTYFQNEAQLEKSRLLSDRFSAERPKGSFSTLEIQRTEQGDSAMYLCASSLDPGLNTEAFFGQGTRLTVV.

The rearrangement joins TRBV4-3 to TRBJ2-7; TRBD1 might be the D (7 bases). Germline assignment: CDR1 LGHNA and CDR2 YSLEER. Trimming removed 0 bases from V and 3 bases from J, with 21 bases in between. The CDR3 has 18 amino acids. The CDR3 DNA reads TGCGCCAGCAGCCAAGAATCGTCCAGGGGGACTTCTCACTACGAGCAGTACTTC. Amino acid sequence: CASSQESSRGTSHYEQYF.

The CDR3 bases are TGTGCCAGCAGCAATGCCAGACAGAATGGCTACACCTTC. Its translation is CASSNARQNGYTF. The chain has TRBV3-1 (or the pseudogene TRBV3-2) and TRBJ1-2, with a tentative D call TRBD1 (5 bases). This CDR3 region has 13 residues. V was trimmed by 5 bases and J by 6 bases, leaving 13 bases between them. Germline values: CDR1 LGHDT, CDR2 YNNKEL (reference sequence).

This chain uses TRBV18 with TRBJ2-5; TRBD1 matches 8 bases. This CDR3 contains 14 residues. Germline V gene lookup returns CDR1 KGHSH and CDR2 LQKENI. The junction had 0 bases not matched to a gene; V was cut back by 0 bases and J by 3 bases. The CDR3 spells CASSPPDREETQYF. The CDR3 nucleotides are TGTGCCAGCTCACCACCGGACAGGGAAGAGACCCAGTACTTC.

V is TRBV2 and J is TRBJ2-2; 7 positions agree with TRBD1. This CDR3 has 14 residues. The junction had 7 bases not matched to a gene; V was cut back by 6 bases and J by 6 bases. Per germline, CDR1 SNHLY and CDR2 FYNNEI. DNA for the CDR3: TGTGCCAGCAGCCCCCCGGACAGGTCCGGGGAGCTGTTTTTT. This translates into CASSPPDRSGELFF.

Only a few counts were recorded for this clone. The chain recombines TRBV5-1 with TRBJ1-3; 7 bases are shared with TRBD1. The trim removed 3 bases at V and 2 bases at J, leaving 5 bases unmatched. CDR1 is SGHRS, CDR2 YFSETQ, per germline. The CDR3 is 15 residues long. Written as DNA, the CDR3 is TGCGCCAGCAGCTCCTGGACAGGTACTGGAAACACCATATATTTT. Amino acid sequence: CASSSWTGTGNTIYF.

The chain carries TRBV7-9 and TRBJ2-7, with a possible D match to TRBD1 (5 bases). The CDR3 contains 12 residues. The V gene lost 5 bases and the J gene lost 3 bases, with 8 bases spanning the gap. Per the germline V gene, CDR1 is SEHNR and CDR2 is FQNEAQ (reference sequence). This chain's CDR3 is CASSIDSYEQYF. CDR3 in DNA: TGTGCCAGCAGCATAGACAGCTACGAGCAGTACTTC. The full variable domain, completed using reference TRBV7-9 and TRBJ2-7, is DTGVSQNPRHKITKRGQNVTFRCDPISEHNRLYWYRQTLGQGPEFLTYFQNEAQLEKSRLLSDRFSAERPKGSFSTLEIQRTEQGDSAMYLCASSIDSYEQYFGPGTRLTVT.

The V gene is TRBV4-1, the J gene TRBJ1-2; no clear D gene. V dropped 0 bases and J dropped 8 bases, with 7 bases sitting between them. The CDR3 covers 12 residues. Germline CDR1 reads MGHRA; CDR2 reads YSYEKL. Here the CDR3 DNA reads TGCGCCAGCAGCCAAGAGGCTAGGGGCTACACCTTC. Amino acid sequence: CASSQEARGYTF.

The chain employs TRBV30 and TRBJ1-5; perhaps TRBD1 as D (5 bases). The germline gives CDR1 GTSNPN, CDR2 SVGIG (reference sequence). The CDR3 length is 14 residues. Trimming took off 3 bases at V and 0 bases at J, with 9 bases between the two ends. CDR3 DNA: TGTGCCTGGAGCGACAGTCATAGCAATCAGCCCCAGCATTTT. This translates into CAWSDSHSNQPQHF.

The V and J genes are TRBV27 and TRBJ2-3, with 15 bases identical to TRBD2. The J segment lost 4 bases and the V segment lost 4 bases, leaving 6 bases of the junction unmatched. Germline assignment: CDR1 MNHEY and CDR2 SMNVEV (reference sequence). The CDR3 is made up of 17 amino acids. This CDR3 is CASSSGLAGGIADTQYF. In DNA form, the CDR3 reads TGTGCCAGCAGTTCCGGACTAGCGGGAGGGATAGCAGATACGCAGTATTTT.

In DNA, the CDR3 is TGTGCCAGCAGCTTGGTTTCAGGGGTCTATGGCTACACCTTC. Amino acids: CASSLVSGVYGYTF. The genes are TRBV5-6 and TRBJ1-2; possibly TRBD1 for D (6 bases). Trimming shortened V by 0 bases and J by 4 bases, and 10 bases separated the two germline ends. Looked up from germline, CDR1 is SGHDT and CDR2 is YYEEEE. This CDR3 comprises 14 residues.

CDR3 sequence reads: CACEWETQYF. For the CDR3, the DNA is TGTGCCTGTGAGTGGGAGACCCAGTACTTC. The chain links TRBV30 to TRBJ2-5; D gene unclear. The germline gives CDR1 GTSNPN, CDR2 SVGIG (reference sequence). V gave up 6 bases and J gave up 5 bases, with 7 bases separating them. CDR3 length equals 10 residues.

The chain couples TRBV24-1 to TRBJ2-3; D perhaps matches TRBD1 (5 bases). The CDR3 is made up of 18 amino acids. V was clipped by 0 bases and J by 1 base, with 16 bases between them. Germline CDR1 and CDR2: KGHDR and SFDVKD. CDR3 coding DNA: TGTGCCACCAGTGATTTGATGGTAGGGGCCCTGGGCACAGATACGCAGTATTTT. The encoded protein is CATSDLMVGALGTDTQYF.